The 30 T cell receptor beta chains below come from one sample, sequenced in a study of cytomegalovirus exposure and HLA in healthy donors. In the PCR, 60 Vbeta and 13 Jbeta primers were used. Here immunoSEQ multiplex PCR was the method, and the copy in TCRdb shows in-frame clones only, minus some. This sample yields around 160,000 clones, of which about 75% are seen a single time; 4.5% to 5% belongs to the top ten. The specimen sequenced was PBMCs. These receptor sequences come from a man younger than 35 in good health and CMV-seropositive.

The rearrangement joins TRBV4-2 to TRBJ2-1, with 13 nucleotides matching TRBD2. Trimming cost V 5 bases and J 9 bases; bases outside gene matches: 7. Per germline, CDR1 LGHNA and CDR2 YNFKEQ. The CDR3 extends over 15 amino acids. The CDR3 region has the DNA TGTGCCAGCAGCTATGGACTAGCGGGAGACAGTGAGCAGTTCTTC. This sequence encodes CASSYGLAGDSEQFF.

Remarks on this clone: The same CDR3 also results from other DNA sequences found in this sample. The chain has TRBV30 and TRBJ2-3; D ambiguous. The CDR3 spans 11 residues. V lost 0 bases and J 6 bases, leaving 4 bases between the germline ends. Germline lookup yields CDR1 GTSNPN and CDR2 SVGIG (reference sequence). CDR3 in amino acids: CAWSVRDTQYF. In nucleotides, the CDR3 is TGTGCCTGGAGTGTACGGGATACGCAGTATTTT.

The chain joins TRBV4-1 to TRBJ2-4; D gene uncertain. The CDR3 has 14 residues. Germline values: CDR1 MGHRA, CDR2 YSYEKL. V was pared by 1 base and J by 0 bases, with 4 bases between. CDR3 DNA sequence: TGCGCCAGCAGCCAAGTCCTAGCCAAAAACATTCAGTACTTC. Translated, it gives CASSQVLAKNIQYF.

The genes are TRBV29-1 and TRBJ1-1, with D maybe TRBD1 (5 bases). Germline V gene data show CDR1 as SQVTM and CDR2 as ANQGSEA. Trimming removed 2 bases from V and 5 bases from J, with 15 bases in between. CDR3 length equals 14 residues. The CDR3 is CSVEKSQGGTEAFF. The CDR3 DNA reads TGCAGCGTTGAAAAAAGTCAGGGAGGGACTGAAGCTTTCTTT.

The chain joins TRBV27 to TRBJ2-3; D is perhaps TRBD2 (6 bases). The CDR3 spans 15 residues. V gave up 6 bases and J gave up 2 bases, with 15 bases separating them. The germline CDR1 and CDR2 sequences are MNHEY and SMNVEV (reference sequence). The CDR3 loop reads CASRRAGLPTDTQYF. The CDR3 DNA follows: TGTGCCAGCAGGCGAGCGGGCCTTCCCACAGATACGCAGTATTTT.

The sample holds a few counts of this clone. CDR3 region: CASSRGNEKLFF. CDR3 bases: TGTGCCAGCTCACGAGGCAATGAAAAACTGTTTTTT. The chain carries TRBV18 and TRBJ1-4; D is unresolved. This CDR3 is built from 12 residues. Germline CDR1 KGHSH, CDR2 LQKENI. V shed 4 bases and J shed 5 bases, with 5 bases lying between them.

The chain employs TRBV5-1 and TRBJ1-3, with 9 bases fitting TRBD1. Germline CDR1 is SGHRS and CDR2 is YFSETQ. V lost 4 bases to trimming and J lost 7 bases; unmatched junction nucleotides: 9. This CDR3 is 15 amino acids long. CDR3 DNA sequence: TGCGCCAGCAGCCCGTCTTACGGACAGGGGAACACCATATATTTT. This gives the protein CASSPSYGQGNTIYF.

The chain has TRBV27 and TRBJ2-7, with D hard to call. Trimming shortened V by 0 bases and J by 0 bases, and 9 bases separated the two germline ends. In germline, CDR1 is MNHEY, CDR2 SMNVEV (reference sequence). This CDR3 contains 15 residues. The DNA for the CDR3 is TGTGCCAGCAGTTTATCCAGCGTCGTCTCCTACGAGCAGTACGTC. It is translated as CASSLSSVVSYEQYV.

The chain couples TRBV10-3 to TRBJ1-1; weak D call: TRBD1 (5 bases). Trimming took 6 bases from V and 4 from J, leaving 12 bases between them. Germline values: CDR1 ENHRY, CDR2 SYGVKD. The CDR3 spans 13 residues. The CDR3 nucleotides are TGTGCCATCAGCAGGGAAGAGACCACTGAAGCTTTCTTT. Protein sequence: CAISREETTEAFF.

J is TRBJ2-3 and V is TRBV12-2; the table's D call, TRBD2, has no DNA check behind it. TRBV12-2 is a documented pseudogene. This CDR3 spans 16 amino acids. As DNA, the CDR3 is TGTGCAAGTCGCTCGCCTCGCGCGTTTGACACAGATACGCAGTATTTT. Protein: CASRSPRAFDTDTQYF.

The chain employs TRBV11-2 and TRBJ1-1; possibly TRBD1 for D (5 bases). Trimming removed 2 bases at V and 1 base at J, with 8 bases between. Germline V CDR1 and CDR2: SGHAT, FQNNGV. CDR3 length: 14 amino acids. Here the CDR3 reads CASSLQGANTEAFF. DNA of the CDR3: TGTGCCAGCAGCTTACAGGGTGCGAACACTGAAGCTTTCTTT.

The chain is built from TRBV27 and TRBJ1-2, with D unresolved. The germline V and J ends were trimmed by 6 bases and 2 bases, with 10 bases remaining between them. Germline values: CDR1 MNHEY, CDR2 SMNVEV (reference sequence). The CDR3 runs 13 residues. CDR3: CASRDTQNYGYTF. The CDR3 nucleotides read TGTGCCAGCAGAGATACACAGAACTATGGCTACACCTTC.

The chain employs TRBV23-1 and TRBJ1-1; D unresolved. TRBV23-1 belongs to the ORF category, with a function that is uncertain. The CDR3 extends over 15 amino acids. Deletions cut 2 bases from V and 1 base from J, with 11 bases between. The CDR3 here is CASSQQRHGNTEAFF. CDR3 sequence (DNA): TGCGCCAGCAGTCAACAGAGGCACGGGAACACTGAAGCTTTCTTT.

This chain joins TRBV9 and TRBJ2-5, with TRBD2 as a possible D gene (7 bases). The CDR3 is 15 residues long. Deletions cut 0 bases from V and 4 bases from J, with 13 bases between. CDR1 and CDR2 from the germline V gene are SGDLS and YYNGEE. The CDR3 DNA follows: TGTGCCAGCAGCGTAGGTCGGGGGGCGATAGAGACCCAGTACTTC. This translates into CASSVGRGAIETQYF.

The rearrangement uses TRBV9 and TRBJ1-1, with D perhaps matching TRBD1 (5 bases). Looked up from germline, CDR1 is SGDLS and CDR2 is YYNGEE. The CDR3 spans 14 residues. V lost 3 bases and J 1 base, leaving 10 bases between the germline ends. CDR3 sequence (DNA): TGTGCCAGCAGCGACAGGTTGGGGAACACTGAAGCTTTCTTT. Its protein product is CASSDRLGNTEAFF.

The chain couples TRBV28 to TRBJ1-5; 7 positions match TRBD1. After removal of 10 bases from V and 3 bases from J, the junction contained 9 bases not matched to a gene. This CDR3 spans 14 amino acids. Germline CDR1 is MDHEN and CDR2 is SYDVKM. CDR3 protein: CATTPGTVNQPQHF. The CDR3 DNA sequence: TGTGCCACAACCCCCGGGACAGTCAATCAGCCCCAGCATTTT.

The chain employs TRBV7-2 and TRBJ2-3; D is ambiguous. This CDR3 has 13 amino acids. V shed 3 bases and J shed 5 bases, with 9 bases lying between them. Germline V gives CDR1 SGHTA, CDR2 FQGNSA. The CDR3 loop reads CASSFTRVDTQYF. CDR3 sequence (DNA): TGTGCCAGCAGCTTCACCCGAGTAGATACGCAGTATTTT.

V gene TRBV13 combines with J gene TRBJ1-1; D call uncertain. The germline V gene has CDR1 PRHDT and CDR2 FYEKMQ (reference sequence). There are 15 residues in the CDR3. V shed 5 bases and J shed 0 bases, with 13 bases lying between them. CDR3 amino acids: CASSPKRVMNTEAFF. DNA for the CDR3: TGTGCCAGCAGCCCGAAACGGGTTATGAACACTGAAGCTTTCTTT.

The V call is TRBV27, the J call TRBJ2-2; 11 nucleotides match TRBD2. Germline-derived CDR1 and CDR2 are MNHEY and SMNVEV (reference sequence). J gave up 4 bases and V 8 bases, and 9 bases lay outside the gene matches. The CDR3 consists of 16 residues. This CDR3 is CASSQGSGGVTGELFF. The CDR3 nucleotides read TGTGCCAGCTCTCAGGGTAGCGGGGGGGTCACCGGGGAGCTGTTTTTT.

The chain uses TRBV30 and TRBJ1-5; a possible D gene is TRBD1 (6 bases). In germline, CDR1 is GTSNPN, CDR2 SVGIG (reference sequence). The ends were cut back, 5 bases at V and 0 bases at J, with 8 bases in the middle. This CDR3 is built from 13 residues. The CDR3 DNA reads TGTGCCTGGGCAGGGGATAGCAATCAGCCCCAGCATTTT. Its protein product is CAWAGDSNQPQHF.

V is TRBV6-1 and J is TRBJ1-2, with TRBD1 matching 7 bases. The CDR3 contains 13 residues. After removal of 2 bases from V and 6 bases from J, the junction contained 3 bases not matched to a gene. The germline gives CDR1 MNHNS, CDR2 SASEGT. The CDR3 sequence: CASSEIRGDGYTF. The CDR3 DNA reads TGTGCCAGCAGTGAAATCAGGGGGGATGGCTACACCTTC.

The chain recombines TRBV30 with TRBJ1-4; a possible D gene is TRBD1 (5 bases). Trimming removed 2 bases from V and 8 bases from J, with 15 bases in between. Germline CDR1 reads GTSNPN; CDR2 reads SVGIG (reference sequence). CDR3 length equals 14 residues. CDR3 coding DNA: TGTGCCTGGAGTTCACAGGCCCCTTGGGAAAAACTGTTTTTT. It specifies CAWSSQAPWEKLFF.

The genes are TRBV6-1 and TRBJ1-6; D is perhaps TRBD1 (6 bases). V was clipped by 7 bases and J by 7 bases, with 11 bases between them. CDR3 length: 13 amino acids. Germline loops: CDR1 MNHNS, CDR2 SASEGT. The CDR3 coding sequence is TGTGCCAGCAAGGGGGACTACAATTCACCCCTCCACTTT. Protein sequence: CASKGDYNSPLHF.

The chain employs TRBV2 and TRBJ2-3; 15 nucleotides match TRBD2. Germline V CDR1 and CDR2: SNHLY, FYNNEI. The CDR3 consists of 20 residues. Trimming removed 1 base from V and 0 bases from J; junction bases left unmatched: 8. The DNA of the CDR3 is TGTGCCAGCAGTGAAGTGTGGGGACTAGCGGGAGGAGACAGCACAGATACGCAGTATTTT. Amino acid sequence: CASSEVWGLAGGDSTDTQYF. Full variable domain (outside the CDR3, taken from reference TRBV2 and TRBJ2-3): EPEVTQTPSHQVTQMGQEVILRCVPISNHLYFYWYRQILGQKVEFLVSFYNNEISEKSEIFDDQFSVERPDGSNFTLKIRSTKLEDSAMYFCASSEVWGLAGGDSTDTQYFGPGTRLTVL.

The sample holds a few counts of this clone. The chain joins TRBV6-6 to TRBJ1-6; 7 bases are shared with TRBD1. Germline assignment: CDR1 MNHNY and CDR2 SVGAGI (reference sequence). The CDR3 runs 14 residues. Trimming took 7 bases from V and 9 from J; bases not matched to a gene: 9. Written as DNA, the CDR3 is TGTGCCAGCACCCTTGACAGGGTCGGTTCACCCCTCCACTTT. It specifies CASTLDRVGSPLHF.

This clone was counted a single time. The sample contains more than one DNA sequence encoding this CDR3. The CDR3, as DNA: TGTGCCATCAGTGAGTTCGGGCAGGGGAACACTGAAGCTTTCTTT. It specifies CAISEFGQGNTEAFF. The rearrangement links TRBV10-3 to TRBJ1-1; maybe TRBD1 (5 bases). Germline CDR1 and CDR2: ENHRY and SYGVKD. V lost 1 base, J lost 1 base, and 10 bases lay in between. The CDR3 totals 15 residues.

The CDR3 nucleotides read TGTGCCAGCAGTCGACTAGCGTCGAACACCGGGGAGCTGTTTTTT. Translated, it gives CASSRLASNTGELFF. The genes are TRBV2 and TRBJ2-2; 8 nucleotides line up with TRBD2. With V trimmed by 5 bases and J by 0 bases, 2 bases remained unmatched. The CDR3 is 15 amino acids. CDR1 is SNHLY and CDR2 is FYNNEI in the germline V gene.

V is TRBV30 and J is TRBJ2-3, with D uncertain. The CDR3 has 11 amino acids. Germline assignment: CDR1 GTSNPN and CDR2 SVGIG (reference sequence). V lost 4 bases to trimming and J lost 6 bases, with 8 bases between them. The DNA for the CDR3 is TGTGCCTGGAAATCGGTGGATACGCAGTATTTT. Its translation: CAWKSVDTQYF.

CDR3 sequence: CASSSSGTGPYNEQFF. The CDR3 coding sequence is TGTGCCAGCAGCTCCTCCGGGACAGGGCCCTACAATGAGCAGTTCTTC. The chain combines TRBV7-9 with TRBJ2-1; 9 bases align to TRBD1. The V and J ends lost 4 bases and 2 bases, in that order; junction bases with no gene match: 6. This CDR3 contains 16 residues. Germline CDR1 and CDR2: SEHNR and FQNEAQ (reference sequence).

CDR3 amino acids: CASSPSRLGGLGTEAFF. For the CDR3, the DNA is TGTGCCAGCAGCCCGTCCCGCTTAGGGGGTCTGGGCACTGAAGCTTTCTTT. The chain uses TRBV7-2 and TRBJ1-1, with D maybe TRBD1 (6 bases). This CDR3 is built from 17 residues. CDR1 and CDR2 (germline): SGHTA, FQGNSA. The V gene lost 5 bases and the J gene lost 4 bases, with 23 bases spanning the gap. Using reference TRBV7-2 and TRBJ1-1 for the parts outside the CDR3, the full variable domain is GAGVSQSPSNKVTEKGKDVELRCDPISGHTALYWYRQSLGQGLEFLIYFQGNSAPDKSGLPSDRFSAERTGGSVSTLTIQRTQQEDSAVYLCASSPSRLGGLGTEAFFGQGTRLTVV.